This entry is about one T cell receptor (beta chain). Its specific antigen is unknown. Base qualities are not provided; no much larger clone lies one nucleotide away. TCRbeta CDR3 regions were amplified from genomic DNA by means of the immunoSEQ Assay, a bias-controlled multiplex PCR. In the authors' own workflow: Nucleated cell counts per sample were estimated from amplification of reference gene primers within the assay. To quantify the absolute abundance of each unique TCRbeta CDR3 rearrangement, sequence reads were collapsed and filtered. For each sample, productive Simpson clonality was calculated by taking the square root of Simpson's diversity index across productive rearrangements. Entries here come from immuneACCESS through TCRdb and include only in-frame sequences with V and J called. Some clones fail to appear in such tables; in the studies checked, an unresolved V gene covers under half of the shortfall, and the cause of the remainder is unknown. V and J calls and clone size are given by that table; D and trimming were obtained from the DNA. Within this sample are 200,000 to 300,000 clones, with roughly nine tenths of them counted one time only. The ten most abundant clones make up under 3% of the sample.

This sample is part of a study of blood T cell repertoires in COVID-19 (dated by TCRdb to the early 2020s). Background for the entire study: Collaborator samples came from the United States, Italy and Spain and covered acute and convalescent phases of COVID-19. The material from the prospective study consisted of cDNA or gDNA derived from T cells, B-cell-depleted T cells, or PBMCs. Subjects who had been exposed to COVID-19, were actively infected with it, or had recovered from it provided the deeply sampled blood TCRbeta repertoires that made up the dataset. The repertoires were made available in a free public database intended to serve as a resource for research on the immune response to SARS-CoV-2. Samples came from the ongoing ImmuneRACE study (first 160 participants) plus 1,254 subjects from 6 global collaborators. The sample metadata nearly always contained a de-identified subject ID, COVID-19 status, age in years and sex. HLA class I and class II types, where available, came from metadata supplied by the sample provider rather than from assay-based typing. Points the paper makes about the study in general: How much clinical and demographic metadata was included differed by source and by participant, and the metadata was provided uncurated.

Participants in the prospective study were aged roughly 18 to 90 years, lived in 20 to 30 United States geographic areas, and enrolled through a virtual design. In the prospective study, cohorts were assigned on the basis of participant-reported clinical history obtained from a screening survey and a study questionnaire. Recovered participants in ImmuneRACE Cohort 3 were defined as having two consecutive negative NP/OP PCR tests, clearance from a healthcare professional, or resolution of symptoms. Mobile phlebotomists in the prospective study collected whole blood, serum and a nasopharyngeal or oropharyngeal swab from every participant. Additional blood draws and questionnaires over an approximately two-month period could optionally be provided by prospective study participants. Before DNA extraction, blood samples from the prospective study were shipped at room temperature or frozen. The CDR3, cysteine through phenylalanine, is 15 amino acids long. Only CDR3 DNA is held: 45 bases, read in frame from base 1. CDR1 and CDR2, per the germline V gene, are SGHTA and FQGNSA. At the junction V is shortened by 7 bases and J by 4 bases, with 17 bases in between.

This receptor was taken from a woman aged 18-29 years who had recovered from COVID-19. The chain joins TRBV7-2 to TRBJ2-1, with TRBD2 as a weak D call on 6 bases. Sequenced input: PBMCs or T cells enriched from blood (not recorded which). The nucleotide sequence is TGTGCCAGCACCGAGGAGGCTAGCGCTTACAATGAGCAGTTCTTC. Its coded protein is CASTEEASAYNEQFF.